These T cell receptor beta chains were read from a single sample in a study of T cell repertoires in cytomegalovirus infection. MiXCR, run by TCRdb on the reads, gives a single entry per CDR3 protein. This sample has roughly 54,000 distinct CDR3 sequences, with roughly 34% found just once. Their recognized antigens are unknown. The sample consisted of PBMCs, sequenced either directly or after in vitro stimulation (not recorded which). The receptor source for this set is a human donor in good health (CMV status not recorded). Some clones in this sample may be carry-over from other donors' samples. CDR3s include the opening cysteine and the closing phenylalanine or tryptophan. D genes are given only for firm matches. Clone size appears in some rows only: once, few, many, or a class for an expanded clone.

TRBV6-1	NA	TRBJ2-5	NA	TGTGCCAGCAGTTCCACCCTAGCGTCTCAAGAGACCCAGTACTTC	CASSSTLASQETQYF
TRBV7-6	many	TRBJ2-3	NA	TGTGCCAGCAGCCACAGGAGGGCCTCAGATACGCAGTATTTT	CASSHRRASDTQYF
TRBV15	NA	TRBJ1-1	NA	TGTGCCACCAGCAGGCTCCAGAACACTGAAGCTTTCTTT	CATSRLQNTEAFF
TRBV6-5	few	TRBJ1-5	NA	TGTGCCAGCAGCCGTGCCGGGGACCGATATAGCAATCAGCCCCAGCATTTT	CASSRAGDRYSNQPQHF
TRBV7-2	many	TRBJ2-7	NA	TGTGCCAGCAGCTTGTCCGGGACTGTAGACTACGAGCAGTACTTC	CASSLSGTVDYEQYF
TRBV6-6	few	TRBJ2-7	NA	TGTGCCAGCAGCATCCATCCTGGAGGGGTGTACGAGCAGTACTTC	CASSIHPGGVYEQYF
TRBV7-9	few	TRBJ2-1	TRBD2	TGTGCCAGCAGCTTATATAGGGGAGGGGACAATGAGCAGTTCTTC	CASSLYRGGDNEQFF
TRBV29-1	few	TRBJ1-2	NA	TGCAGCGTTGCCTCTAGTAAGAGCTTCTATGGCTACACCTTC	CSVASSKSFYGYTF
TRBV15	NA	TRBJ2-1	TRBD2	TGTGCCACCAGCAGACCCGGGACTAGCGGATACAATGAGCAGTTCTTC	CATSRPGTSGYNEQFF
TRBV20-1	NA	TRBJ2-1	TRBD2	TGCAGTGCTAGAGGCGGACTAGCGGGAGGTCGTTCCTACAATGAGCAGTTCTTC	CSARGGLAGGRSYNEQFF
TRBV10-3	many	TRBJ2-5	TRBD2	TGTGCCATCAGTGTGCCTAGCGGGGGTAGAGAGACCCAGTACTTC	CAISVPSGGRETQYF
TRBV15	NA	TRBJ2-7	TRBD2	TGTGCCACCAGCAGATGGCGGGGGGCGAGTGCCTACGAGCAGTACTTC	CATSRWRGASAYEQYF
TRBV7-2	NA	TRBJ2-3	NA	TGTGCCAGCAGCCCAAACCAGATCGGGACGCAGTATTTT	CASSPNQIGTQYF
TRBV7-9	many	TRBJ1-1	NA	TGTGCCAGCAGCTCCGGGACGGCGAACACTGAAGCTTTCTTT	CASSSGTANTEAFF
TRBV18	few	TRBJ2-7	TRBD1	TGTGCCAGCTCTCGTAATACAGGGGGGATTCAAGGCGGGCAGACCTACGAGCAGTACTTC	CASSRNTGGIQGGQTYEQYF
TRBV7-9	many	TRBJ1-1	NA	TGTGCCAGCAGCTTAGAGGGGGGGACCGGGAAAAGGACTGAAGCTTTCTTT	CASSLEGGTGKRTEAFF
TRBV7-2	few	TRBJ2-3	NA	TGTGCCAGCAGGTTCATAGAGGGCACAGATACGCAGTATTTT	CASRFIEGTDTQYF
TRBV28	NA	TRBJ1-1	NA	TGTGCCAGCAGCCTTGAGGGAACTGAAGCTTTCTTT	CASSLEGTEAFF
TRBV20-1	NA	TRBJ1-1	NA	TGCAGTGCTAGAGATCTCATCACCTCGGACACTGAAGCTTTCTTT	CSARDLITSDTEAFF
TRBV2	NA	TRBJ2-3	NA	TGTGCCAGCAGTGAAAGGGCAGATACGCAGTATTTT	CASSERADTQYF
TRBV27	NA	TRBJ2-7	TRBD1	TGTGCCAGTTCCGGGACAGGGGGCGAGAAGCAGTACTTC	CASSGTGGEKQYF
TRBV20-1	few	TRBJ2-7	TRBD2	TGCAGTGCTGGGGGACTAGCGGGTAACCACGAGCAGTACTTC	CSAGGLAGNHEQYF
TRBV11-2	NA	TRBJ2-3	TRBD2	TGTGCCAGCAGCTTTATAGCGGGGGCAGTCACAGATACGCAGTATTTT	CASSFIAGAVTDTQYF
TRBV7-8	few	TRBJ2-7	NA	TGTGCCAGCAGCCCTGGGGCTAGCGAAACCTACGAGCAGTACTTC	CASSPGASETYEQYF
TRBV4-1	once	TRBJ2-1	TRBD2	TGCGCCAGCAGCCAAGACGCCACGGAGCGGGGGTGGAATGAGCAGTTCTTC	CASSQDATERGWNEQFF
TRBV4-1	NA	TRBJ2-7	TRBD2	TGCGCCAGCAGCCAAGATGAGGCGGGGGGGAAAGAGCAGTACTTC	CASSQDEAGGKEQYF
TRBV5-6	once	TRBJ2-7	TRBD1	TGTGCCAGCAGCACTCGACAGGGACGCCTGGAGCAGTACTTC	CASSTRQGRLEQYF
TRBV5-1	NA	TRBJ1-1	NA	TGCGCCAGCAGCTTACAGAGTGCCACTGAAGCTTTCTTT	CASSLQSATEAFF
TRBV12-3/TRBV12-4	NA	TRBJ1-2	NA	TGTGCCAGCAGCCGGGGATGGGACAATTATGGCTACACCTTC	CASSRGWDNYGYTF
TRBV6-6	NA	TRBJ2-4	NA	TGTGCCAGCGGAGGGAGCCCTGGGGCCAAAAACATTCAGTACTTC	CASGGSPGAKNIQYF
TRBV19	NA	TRBJ2-1	TRBD1	TGTGCCAGTAGTACCAGGGGGCTTGACAATGAGCAGTTCTTC	CASSTRGLDNEQFF
TRBV12-3/TRBV12-4	NA	TRBJ1-6	NA	TGTGCCAGCAGTTTCCAATCCTATAATTCACCCCTCCACTTT	CASSFQSYNSPLHF
TRBV12-3/TRBV12-4	NA	TRBJ1-2	TRBD1	TGTGCCAGCAGTCCCCGGACAGGGTATGGCTACACCTTC	CASSPRTGYGYTF
TRBV4-2	few	TRBJ2-3	TRBD2	TGTGCCAGCTCGGAGCGGGGGGGCCTCGGCACAGATACGCAGTATTTT	CASSERGGLGTDTQYF
TRBV2	NA	TRBJ1-2	TRBD1	TGTGCCAGCAGTGGCAGGGGGCGTCATACTATCTATGGCTACACCTTC	CASSGRGRHTIYGYTF
TRBV6-6	few	TRBJ2-2	TRBD2	TGTGGAATACACGGGGGGATTGCGAACACCGGGGAGCTGTTTTTT	CGIHGGIANTGELFF
TRBV6-1	NA	TRBJ1-3	NA	TGTGCCAGCAGCGAATTACGGTGGGGAACTGGAAACACCATATATTTT	CASSELRWGTGNTIYF
TRBV5-8	few	TRBJ2-3	TRBD1	TGTGCCAGCAGCTTGGGGGGACAGCCTACAGATACGCAGTATTTT	CASSLGGQPTDTQYF
TRBV5-1	NA	TRBJ2-1	NA	TGCGCCAGCGGAGGGGACGGATACAATGAGCAGTTCTTC	CASGGDGYNEQFF
TRBV20-1	NA	TRBJ2-7	NA	TGCAGTGCTAGAGTGTGGACCGTCAGCTCCTACGAGCAGTACTTC	CSARVWTVSSYEQYF
TRBV28	NA	TRBJ2-1	TRBD1	TGTGCCAGCAGCCACCCTACAGGGGGATTGGCGGGGACGGGCGTAAATGAGCAGTTCTTC	CASSHPTGGLAGTGVNEQFF
TRBV15	NA	TRBJ1-6	TRBD1	TGTGCCACCAGCAGAGAGGTCGGGGGACAGGTACACTTT	CATSREVGGQVHF
TRBV24-1	few	TRBJ2-1	TRBD1	TGTGCCACCACCGGACAGGGGAATTCCAGGCAGTTCTTC	CATTGQGNSRQFF
TRBV2	NA	TRBJ2-7	NA	TGTGCCAGCAGTGACCCCAGGTCTCGTTACGAGCAGTACTTC	CASSDPRSRYEQYF
TRBV12-3/TRBV12-4	NA	TRBJ2-3	TRBD2	TGTGCCAGCAGTCCCGGGACTAGCGAAGCGCAGTATTTT	CASSPGTSEAQYF
TRBV12-3/TRBV12-4	many	TRBJ2-1	TRBD2	TGTGCCAGCAGCCGGACAACTAGCGGGGGCTACAATGAGCAGTTCTTC	CASSRTTSGGYNEQFF
TRBV6-2/TRBV6-3	few	TRBJ2-5	NA	TGTGCCAGCAGTTACACCCCTACGGACAACCAAGAGACCCAGTACTTC	CASSYTPTDNQETQYF
TRBV7-9	NA	TRBJ2-4	TRBD2	TGTGCCAGCAGCTACAAACCCGGGACTAGCGGAGCCAAAAACATTCAGTACTTC	CASSYKPGTSGAKNIQYF
TRBV29-1	NA	TRBJ1-1	NA	TGCAGCGTTGAAGACACAACGGAAACTGAAGCTTTCTTT	CSVEDTTETEAFF
TRBV11-2	NA	TRBJ2-7	TRBD1	TGTGCCAGCAGCTTAGTAGGCGGGACAGGGGGCGTAAGGGGCTACGAGCAGTACTTC	CASSLVGGTGGVRGYEQYF
TRBV4-3	NA	TRBJ1-2	NA	TGCGCCAGCAGCCAAGATAACAGGGTTCGGGACGGCTACACCTTC	CASSQDNRVRDGYTF
TRBV7-9	NA	TRBJ2-1	TRBD2	TGTGCCAGCAGCCGTGCACAGCGGGAGAGGGATGAGCAGTTCTTC	CASSRAQRERDEQFF
TRBV7-2	NA	TRBJ2-7	TRBD2	TGTGCCAGCAGCTTATGGGTTGAGGCGGGGGGGTTGTACTTC	CASSLWVEAGGLYF
TRBV27	few	TRBJ1-2	TRBD1	TGTGCCAGCTCCGACAGGGGGTTTAGCTACACCTTC	CASSDRGFSYTF
TRBV29-1	NA	TRBJ2-3	NA	TGCAGCGTTGGGGGAAGGCGTAGCACAGATACGCAGTATTTT	CSVGGRRSTDTQYF